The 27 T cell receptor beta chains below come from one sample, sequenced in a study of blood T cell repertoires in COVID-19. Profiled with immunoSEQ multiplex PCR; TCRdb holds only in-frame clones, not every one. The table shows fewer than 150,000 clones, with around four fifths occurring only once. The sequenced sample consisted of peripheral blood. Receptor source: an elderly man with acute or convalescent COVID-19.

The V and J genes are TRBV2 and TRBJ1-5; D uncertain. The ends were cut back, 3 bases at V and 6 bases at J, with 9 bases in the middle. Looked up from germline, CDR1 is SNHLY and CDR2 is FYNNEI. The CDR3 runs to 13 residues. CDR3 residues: CASSEAGFQPQHF. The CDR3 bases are TGTGCCAGCAGTGAGGCTGGTTTTCAGCCCCAGCATTTT.

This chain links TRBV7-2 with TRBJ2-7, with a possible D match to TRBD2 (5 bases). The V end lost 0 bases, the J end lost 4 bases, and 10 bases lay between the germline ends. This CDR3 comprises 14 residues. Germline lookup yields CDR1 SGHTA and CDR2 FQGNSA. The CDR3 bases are TGTGCCAGCAGCTTAGCGTTTGGGGAGTACGAGCAGTACTTC. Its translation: CASSLAFGEYEQYF.

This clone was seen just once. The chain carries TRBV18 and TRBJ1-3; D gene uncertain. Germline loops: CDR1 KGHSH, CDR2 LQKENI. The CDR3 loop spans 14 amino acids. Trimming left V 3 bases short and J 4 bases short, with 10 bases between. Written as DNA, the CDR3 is TGTGCCAGCTCACCGGCCACGGGAGGAAACACCATATATTTT. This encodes CASSPATGGNTIYF.

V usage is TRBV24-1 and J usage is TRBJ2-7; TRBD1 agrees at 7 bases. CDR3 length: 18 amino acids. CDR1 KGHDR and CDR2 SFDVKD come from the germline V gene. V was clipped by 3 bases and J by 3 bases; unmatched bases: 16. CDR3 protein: CATSDPTLTGIGYYEQYF. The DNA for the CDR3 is TGTGCCACCAGTGATCCAACCCTGACAGGGATTGGTTACTACGAGCAGTACTTC.

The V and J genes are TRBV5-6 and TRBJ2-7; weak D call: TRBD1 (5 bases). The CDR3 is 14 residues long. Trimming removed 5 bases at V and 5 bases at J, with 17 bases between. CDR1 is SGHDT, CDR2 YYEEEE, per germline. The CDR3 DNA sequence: TGTGCCAGCAGACGCCAGGGCCCAGGTAACGAGCAGTACTTC. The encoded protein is CASRRQGPGNEQYF.

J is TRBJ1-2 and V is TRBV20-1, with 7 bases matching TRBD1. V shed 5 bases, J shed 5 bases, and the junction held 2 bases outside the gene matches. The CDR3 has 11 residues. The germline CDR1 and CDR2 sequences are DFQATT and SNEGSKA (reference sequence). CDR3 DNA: TGCAGTGCTGCGGGACAGTATGGCTACACCTTC. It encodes CSAAGQYGYTF.

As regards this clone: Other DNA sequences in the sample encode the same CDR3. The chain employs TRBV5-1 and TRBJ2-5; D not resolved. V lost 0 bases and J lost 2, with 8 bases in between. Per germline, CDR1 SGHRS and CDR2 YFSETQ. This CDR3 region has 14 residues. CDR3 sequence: CASSLGTVQETQYF. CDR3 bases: TGCGCCAGCAGCTTGGGAACAGTACAAGAGACCCAGTACTTC.

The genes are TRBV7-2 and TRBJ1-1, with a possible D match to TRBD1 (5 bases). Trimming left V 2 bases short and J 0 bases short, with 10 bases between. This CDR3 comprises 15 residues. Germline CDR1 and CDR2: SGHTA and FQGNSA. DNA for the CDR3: TGTGCCAGCAGCTTACAGGGTCTGGTGAACACTGAAGCTTTCTTT. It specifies CASSLQGLVNTEAFF.

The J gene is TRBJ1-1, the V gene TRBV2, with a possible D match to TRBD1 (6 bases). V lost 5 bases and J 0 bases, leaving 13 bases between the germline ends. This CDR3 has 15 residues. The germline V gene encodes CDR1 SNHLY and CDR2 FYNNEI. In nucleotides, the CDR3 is TGTGCCAGCAGTCCGGGACAACGTATGAACACTGAAGCTTTCTTT. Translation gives CASSPGQRMNTEAFF. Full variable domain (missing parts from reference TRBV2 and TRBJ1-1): EPEVTQTPSHQVTQMGQEVILRCVPISNHLYFYWYRQILGQKVEFLVSFYNNEISEKSEIFDDQFSVERPDGSNFTLKIRSTKLEDSAMYFCASSPGQRMNTEAFFGQGTRLTVV.

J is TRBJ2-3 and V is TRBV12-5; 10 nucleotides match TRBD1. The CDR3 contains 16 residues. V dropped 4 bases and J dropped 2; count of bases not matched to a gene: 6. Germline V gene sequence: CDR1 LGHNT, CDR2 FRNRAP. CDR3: CASGYGQGGLTDTQYF. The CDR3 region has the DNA TGTGCTAGTGGTTACGGACAGGGGGGCCTCACAGATACGCAGTATTTT.

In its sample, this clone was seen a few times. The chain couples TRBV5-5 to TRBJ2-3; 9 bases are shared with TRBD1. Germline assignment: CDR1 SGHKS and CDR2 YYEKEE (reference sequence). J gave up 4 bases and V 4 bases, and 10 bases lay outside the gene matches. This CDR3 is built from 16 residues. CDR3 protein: CASSLRGTGLSDTQYF. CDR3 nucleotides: TGTGCCAGCAGCCTCCGAGGGACAGGGTTGTCAGATACGCAGTATTTT. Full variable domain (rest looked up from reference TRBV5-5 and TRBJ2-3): DAGVTQSPTHLIKTRGQQVTLRCSPISGHKSVSWYQQVLGQGPQFIFQYYEKEERGRGNFPDRFSARQFPNYSSELNVNALLLGDSALYLCASSLRGTGLSDTQYFGPGTRLTVL.

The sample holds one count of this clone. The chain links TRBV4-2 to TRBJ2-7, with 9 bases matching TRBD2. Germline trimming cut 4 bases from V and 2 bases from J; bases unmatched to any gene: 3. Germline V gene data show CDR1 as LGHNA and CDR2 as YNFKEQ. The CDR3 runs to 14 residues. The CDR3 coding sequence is TGTGCCAGCAGCCTACTAGCGGGCCCCTACGAGCAGTACTTC. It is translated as CASSLLAGPYEQYF.

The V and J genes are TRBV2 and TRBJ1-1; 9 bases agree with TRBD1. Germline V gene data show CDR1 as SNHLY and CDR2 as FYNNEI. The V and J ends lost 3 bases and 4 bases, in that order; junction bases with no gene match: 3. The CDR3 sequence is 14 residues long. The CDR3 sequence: CASSENRGRTEAFF. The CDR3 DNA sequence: TGTGCCAGCAGTGAGAACAGGGGGCGCACTGAAGCTTTCTTT.

CDR3 residues: CSASTSYEQYF. The CDR3 nucleotides read TGCAGTGCTAGTACTTCCTACGAGCAGTACTTC. The gene calls are TRBV20-1 and TRBJ2-7; D uncertain. Germline-derived CDR1 and CDR2 are DFQATT and SNEGSKA (reference sequence). The CDR3 has 11 amino acids. V lost 3 bases and J 1 base, leaving 4 bases between the germline ends.

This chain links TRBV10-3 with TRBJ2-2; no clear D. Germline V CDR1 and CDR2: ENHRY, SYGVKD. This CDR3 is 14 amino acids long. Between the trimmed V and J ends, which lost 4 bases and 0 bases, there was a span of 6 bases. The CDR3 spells CAISVTANTGELFF. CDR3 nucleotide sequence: TGTGCCATCAGTGTAACAGCGAACACCGGGGAGCTGTTTTTT.

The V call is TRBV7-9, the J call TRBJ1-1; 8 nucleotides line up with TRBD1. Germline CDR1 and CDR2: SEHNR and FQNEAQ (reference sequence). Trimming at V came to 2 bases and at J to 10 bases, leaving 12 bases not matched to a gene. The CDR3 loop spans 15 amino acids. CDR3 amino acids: CASSLLAPAGGRAFF. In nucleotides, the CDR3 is TGTGCCAGCAGCTTATTAGCTCCGGCAGGGGGCCGAGCTTTCTTT.

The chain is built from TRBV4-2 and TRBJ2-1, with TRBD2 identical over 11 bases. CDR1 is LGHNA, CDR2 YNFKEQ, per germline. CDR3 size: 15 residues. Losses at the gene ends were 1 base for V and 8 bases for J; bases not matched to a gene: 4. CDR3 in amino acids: CASSQVSGGADEQFF. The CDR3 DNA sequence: TGTGCCAGCAGCCAAGTTAGCGGGGGGGCCGATGAGCAGTTCTTC.

The CDR3 coding sequence is TGTGCCAGCAGCTTAGTGAGGCCCCCTTCGGATACGCAGTATTTT. This sequence encodes CASSLVRPPSDTQYF. V gene TRBV7-9 combines with J gene TRBJ2-3; D remains ambiguous. Germline lookup yields CDR1 SEHNR and CDR2 FQNEAQ (reference sequence). Deletions cut 1 base from V and 6 bases from J, with 14 bases between. The CDR3 extends over 15 amino acids.

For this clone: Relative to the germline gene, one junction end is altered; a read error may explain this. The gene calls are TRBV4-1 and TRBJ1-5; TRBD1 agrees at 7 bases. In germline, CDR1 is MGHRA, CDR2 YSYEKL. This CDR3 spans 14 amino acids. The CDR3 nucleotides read TGCGCCAGCAACCAAGACAGGGTTACGGAGCCCCAGCATTTT. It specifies CASNQDRVTEPQHF.

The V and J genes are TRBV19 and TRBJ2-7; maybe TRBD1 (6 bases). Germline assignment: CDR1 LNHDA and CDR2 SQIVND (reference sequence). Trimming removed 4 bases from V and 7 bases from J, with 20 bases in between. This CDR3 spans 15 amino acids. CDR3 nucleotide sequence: TGTGCCAGTAGTACCGGACAGTTTAGTGTGTGGGAGCAGTACTTC. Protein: CASSTGQFSVWEQYF.

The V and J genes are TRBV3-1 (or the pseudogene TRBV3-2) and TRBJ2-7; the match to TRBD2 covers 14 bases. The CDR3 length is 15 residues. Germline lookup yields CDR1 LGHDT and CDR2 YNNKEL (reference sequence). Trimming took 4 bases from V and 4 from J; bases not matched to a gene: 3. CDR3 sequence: CASSPGLAGDYEQYF. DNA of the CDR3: TGTGCCAGCAGCCCGGGACTAGCGGGGGATTACGAGCAGTACTTC.

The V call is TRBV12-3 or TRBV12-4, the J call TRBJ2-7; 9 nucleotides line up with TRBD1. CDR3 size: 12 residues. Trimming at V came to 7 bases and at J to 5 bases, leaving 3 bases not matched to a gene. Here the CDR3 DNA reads TGTGCCAGCACCCGGGACAGGGACGAGCAGTACTTC. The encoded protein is CASTRDRDEQYF.

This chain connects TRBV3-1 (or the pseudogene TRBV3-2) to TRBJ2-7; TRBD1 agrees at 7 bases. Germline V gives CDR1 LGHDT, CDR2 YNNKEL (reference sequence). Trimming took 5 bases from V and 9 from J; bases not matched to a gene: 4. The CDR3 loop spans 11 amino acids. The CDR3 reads CASSKGAAQYF. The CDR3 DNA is TGTGCCAGCAGCAAGGGGGCGGCGCAGTACTTC.

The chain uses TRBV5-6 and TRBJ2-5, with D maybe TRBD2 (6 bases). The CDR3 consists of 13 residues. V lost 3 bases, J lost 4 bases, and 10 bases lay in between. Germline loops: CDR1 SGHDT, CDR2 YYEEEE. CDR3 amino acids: CASSWDLLETQYF. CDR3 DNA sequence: TGTGCCAGCAGCTGGGACTTATTAGAGACCCAGTACTTC. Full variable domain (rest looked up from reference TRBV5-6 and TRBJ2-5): DAGVTQSPTHLIKTRGQQVTLRCSPKSGHDTVSWYQQALGQGPQFIFQYYEEEERQRGNFPDRFSGHQFPNYSSELNVNALLLGDSALYLCASSWDLLETQYFGPGTRLLVL.

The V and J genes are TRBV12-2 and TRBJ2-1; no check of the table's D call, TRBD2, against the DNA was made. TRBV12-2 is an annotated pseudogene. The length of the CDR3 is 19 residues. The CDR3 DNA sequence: TGTGCAAGTCGCTTAGAAGTGCTAGCGGGTCGGAGCTCCTACAATGAGCAGTTCTTC. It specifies CASRLEVLAGRSSYNEQFF.

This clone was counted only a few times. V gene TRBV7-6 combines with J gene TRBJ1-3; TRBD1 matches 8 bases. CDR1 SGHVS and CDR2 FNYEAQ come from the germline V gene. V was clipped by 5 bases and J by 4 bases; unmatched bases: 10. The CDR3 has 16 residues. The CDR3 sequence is CASSNIQGDIGNTIYF. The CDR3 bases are TGTGCCAGCAGCAACATACAGGGGGACATCGGAAACACCATATATTTT.

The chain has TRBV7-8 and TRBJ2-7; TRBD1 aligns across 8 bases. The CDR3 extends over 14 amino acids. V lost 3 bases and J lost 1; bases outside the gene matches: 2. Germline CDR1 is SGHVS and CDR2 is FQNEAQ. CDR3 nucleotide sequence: TGTGCCAGCAGCTTCGGGACAGGTTCCTACGAGCAGTACTTC. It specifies CASSFGTGSYEQYF.